This is a list of T cell receptor beta chains from one sample in a study of cytomegalovirus exposure and HLA in healthy donors. The assay was immunoSEQ multiplex PCR, and TCRdb's table has in-frame clones only and misses some. The sample shows roughly 90,000 clones, more than 80% of them seen only once. Sequencing was carried out using PBMCs. These receptors all come from a man between 18 and 29 years old in good health and CMV-seronegative. Both conserved end residues are part of each CDR3.

>TRBV27|14
CASSPGLGANVLTF
>TRBV18|14
CASSLWTAQETQYF
>TRBV7-2|16
CASSLGQGRGNQPQHF
>TRBV30|16
CAWSPTGTGFVNEQFF
>TRBV25-1|14
CASRGNRDVNEQYF
>TRBV6-6|16
CASRFDRGISGNTIYF
>TRBV4-3|15
CASSQEVLGDYGYTF
>TRBV7-8|14
CASNQRGVGDTQYF
>TRBV19|14
CASSILGQGYGYTF
>TRBV2|14
CASSDREGGGEQFF
>TRBV14|13
CASQDRYDTEAFF
>TRBV7-9|17
CASSLGQSLLANYGYTF
>TRBV11-2|15
CASSLQTSRYNEQFF
>TRBV7-9|12
CASSLGLGIQYF
>TRBV9|11
CASSGGWAQYF
>TRBV18|15
CASSPGQRTNYGYTF
>TRBV29-1|15
CSVDTLAGVADTQYF
>TRBV7-9|16
CASSLVGGTESYEQYF
>TRBV11-2|15
CASSLAGSSTDTQYF
>TRBV6-6|11
CASREEYEQYF
>TRBV27|16
CASSLMVGQGRSEAFF
>TRBV28|15
CASSLTSLQSYEQYF